This T cell receptor (beta chain) stems from a study of blood T cell repertoires in COVID-19. Study overall: Samples representing acute and convalescent COVID-19 were sourced from the United States, Italy and Spain.

Original analysis: Nucleated cell number was recorded as an estimate derived from reference gene primer amplification. Measured with immunoSEQ multiplex PCR; TCRdb has only the in-frame clones, and not every one. Clonal size and the V and J genes are those of that table, whereas D and trimming came from the DNA. Of roughly 320,000 clones in the sample, around 86% were seen once. The J segment lost 6 bases and the V segment lost 7 bases, leaving 6 bases of the junction unmatched. Germline assignment: CDR1 ENHRY and CDR2 SYGVKD. This CDR3 spans 13 amino acids. The sample was peripheral blood. This TCR came from a man aged 70-80 years with acute or convalescent COVID-19. The genes are TRBV10-3 and TRBJ1-2, with TRBD1 identical over 9 bases. This CDR3 reads CAITTGGRNGYTF. For the CDR3, the DNA is TGTGCCATCACAACAGGGGGCCGGAATGGCTACACCTTC.